This T cell receptor beta chain was recovered during a study of beta chain features in type 1 diabetes. Every isolated RNA sample was fully reverse transcribed, so sequencing captured expressed TCRB transcripts. Measured with immunoSEQ multiplex PCR; TCRdb has only the in-frame clones, and not every one. The sample has tens of thousands of clones; about a third are singletons. The J segment lost 7 bases and the V segment lost 6 bases, leaving 13 bases of the junction unmatched. The CDR3 totals 16 residues. Germline V gives CDR1 SNHLY, CDR2 FYNNEI. The rearrangement links TRBV2 to TRBJ2-3; 10 nucleotides align to TRBD1. The TCR was taken from a woman younger than 35 in good health. Input material: stem cell memory CD4+ T cells from blood. DNA of the CDR3: TGTGCCAGCAGAGCCGGGACAGGGGTAGGGAGTAATACGCAGTATTTT. Protein product: CASRAGTGVGSNTQYF.